Described below is a single T cell receptor (beta chain) sequence and its context. What it binds is unknown. This CDR3 is built from 15 residues. Between the trimmed V and J ends, which lost 6 bases and 2 bases, there was a span of 18 bases. Germline CDR1 is SGHRS and CDR2 is YFSETQ. The data were obtained in a study of cytomegalovirus exposure and HLA in healthy donors. Study outcomes and limitations: Association with HLA alleles at 0.05 false discovery rate was found for around 17,000 TCR beta sequences in a later analysis.

The PCR contained 60 Vbeta and 13 Jbeta primers. Clones were sequenced by immunoSEQ multiplex PCR, and TCRdb holds only the in-frame ones, with some missing. Its clone listing holds around 37,000 clones. The specimen was PBMCs. The receptor's source is a human donor in good health. The chain carries TRBV5-1 and TRBJ2-7, with D possibly matching TRBD1 (6 bases). The CDR3 DNA reads TGCGCCAGCACCTCCCGGCAGGGGTCTCCCTACGAGCAGTACTTC. Translated: CASTSRQGSPYEQYF.